Following are 3 T cell receptor beta chains from one sample sequenced in a study of tumour-infiltrating T cells in Burkitt lymphoma. Profiling relied on immunoSEQ multiplex PCR, and the TCRdb table lists in-frame clones only, not all of them. The table has around 14,000 clones, roughly 74% seen once. Source material: tumor tissue. Every receptor here comes from a human donor with diffuse large B-cell lymphoma.

By proportion, this clone is medium-sized. The chain carries TRBV9 and TRBJ2-2; 10 bases map to TRBD2. The CDR3 spans 17 residues. After removal of 7 bases from V and 5 bases from J, the junction contained 14 bases not matched to a gene. Germline V gives CDR1 SGDLS, CDR2 YYNGEE. The CDR3, as DNA: TGTGCCAGCGGGGAGAAGCGGGAGGGGGTGTGGACCGGGGAGCTGTTTTTT. Residues: CASGEKREGVWTGELFF.

The chain uses TRBV7-8 and TRBJ1-5; D remains unclear. The V end lost 0 bases, the J end lost 6 bases, and 9 bases lay between the germline ends. The CDR3 covers 14 residues. Germline CDR1 reads SGHVS; CDR2 reads FQNEAQ. The CDR3 sequence: CASSLAEWAQPQHF. The CDR3 nucleotides are TGTGCCAGCAGCTTAGCAGAATGGGCTCAGCCCCAGCATTTT.

This rearrangement joins TRBV27 to TRBJ2-7; D could derive from TRBD1 or TRBD2 (5 bases each). The CDR3 is made up of 13 amino acids. Trimming cost V 0 bases and J 7 bases, with 10 bases left between them. CDR1 is MNHEY, CDR2 SMNVEV, per germline (reference sequence). The CDR3 loop reads CASSLSGTTEQYF. The CDR3 coding sequence is TGTGCCAGCAGTTTATCCGGGACGACGGAGCAGTACTTC.